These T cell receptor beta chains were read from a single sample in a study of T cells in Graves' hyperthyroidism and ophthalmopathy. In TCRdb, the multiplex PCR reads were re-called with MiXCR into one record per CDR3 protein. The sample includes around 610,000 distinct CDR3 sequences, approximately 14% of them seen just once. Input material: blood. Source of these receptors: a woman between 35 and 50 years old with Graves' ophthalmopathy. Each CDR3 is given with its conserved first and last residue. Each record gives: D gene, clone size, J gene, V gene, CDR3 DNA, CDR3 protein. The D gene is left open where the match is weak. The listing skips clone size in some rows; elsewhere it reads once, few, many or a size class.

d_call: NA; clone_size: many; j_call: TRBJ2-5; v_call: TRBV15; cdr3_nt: TGTGCCACCAGCAGAGCACTAGTCCAGGAGACCCAGTACTTC; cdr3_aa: CATSRALVQETQYF
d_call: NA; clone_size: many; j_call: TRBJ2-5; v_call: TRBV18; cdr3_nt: TGTGCCAGCTCACCTGACCTTGAGGTTGAGACCCAGTACTTC; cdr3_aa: CASSPDLEVETQYF
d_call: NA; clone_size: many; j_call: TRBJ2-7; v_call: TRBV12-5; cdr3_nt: TGTGCTAGTGGTTTGGTAGTGAGCTTAACTACAAACTTATCCTACGAGCAGTACTTC; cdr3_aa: CASGLVVSLTTNLSYEQYF
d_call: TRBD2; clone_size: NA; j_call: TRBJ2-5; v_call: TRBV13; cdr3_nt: TGTGCCAGCAGCTTAGGGACACTAGCGGGAGCCCCTGGGTACTTC; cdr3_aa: CASSLGTLAGAPGYF
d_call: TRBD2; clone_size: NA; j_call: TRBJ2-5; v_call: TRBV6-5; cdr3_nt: TGTGCCAGCAGTTACTCGACTAGCGGTAAACAAGAGACCCAGTACTTC; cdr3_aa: CASSYSTSGKQETQYF
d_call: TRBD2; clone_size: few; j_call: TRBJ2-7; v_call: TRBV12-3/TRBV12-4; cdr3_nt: TGTGCCAGCAGTCTAGCGGGGTACCCCTACGAGCAGTACTTC; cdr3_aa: CASSLAGYPYEQYF
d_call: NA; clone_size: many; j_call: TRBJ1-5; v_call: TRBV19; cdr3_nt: TGTGCCAGTAGTATGGAAGGAACGGATCAGCCCCAGCATTTT; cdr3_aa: CASSMEGTDQPQHF
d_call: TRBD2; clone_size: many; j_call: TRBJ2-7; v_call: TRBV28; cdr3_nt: TGTGCCAGCAGTTTACTAGCGGGAAAGGGGGAGCAGTACTTC; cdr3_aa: CASSLLAGKGEQYF
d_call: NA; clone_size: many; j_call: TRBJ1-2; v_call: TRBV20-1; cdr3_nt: TGCAGTGCTCCGCTACTTAACTATGGCTACACCTTC; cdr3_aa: CSAPLLNYGYTF
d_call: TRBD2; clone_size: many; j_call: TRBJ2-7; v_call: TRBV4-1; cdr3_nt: TGCGCCAGCAGCCAAGATGGACTAGCGGGGGCCTACGAGCAGTACTTC; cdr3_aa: CASSQDGLAGAYEQYF
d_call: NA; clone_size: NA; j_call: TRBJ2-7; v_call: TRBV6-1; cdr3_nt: TGTGCCAGCAGGGGTGGGGCTACCTACGAGCAGTACTTC; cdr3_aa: CASRGGATYEQYF
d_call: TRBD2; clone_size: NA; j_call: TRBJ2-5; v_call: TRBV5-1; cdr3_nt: TGCGCCAGCAGCTTGTTTCACCAGACTAGCGGAGGGAAGGAGACCCAGTACTTC; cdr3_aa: CASSLFHQTSGGKETQYF
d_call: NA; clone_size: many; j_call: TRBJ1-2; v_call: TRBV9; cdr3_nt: TGTGCCAGCAGTCACGGGATGGCTCCCTACACCTTC; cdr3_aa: CASSHGMAPYTF
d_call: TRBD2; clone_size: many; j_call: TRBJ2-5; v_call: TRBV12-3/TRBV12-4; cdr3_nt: TGTGCCAGCAGTTTGAGACTCCCCGGGAGGGCCCGGGAGACCCAGTACTTC; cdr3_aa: CASSLRLPGRARETQYF
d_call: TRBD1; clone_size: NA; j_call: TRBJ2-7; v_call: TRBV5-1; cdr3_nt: TGCGCCAGCAACTTGGACAGGAACTCCTACGAGCAGTACTTC; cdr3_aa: CASNLDRNSYEQYF
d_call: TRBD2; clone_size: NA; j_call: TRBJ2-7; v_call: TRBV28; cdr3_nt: TGTGCCAGCAGTTTAACGGGAGGGGTGTTGGACGAGCAGTACTTC; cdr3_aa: CASSLTGGVLDEQYF
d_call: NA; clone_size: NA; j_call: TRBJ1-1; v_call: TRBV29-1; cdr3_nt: TGCAGCGTTACCGAAAAGGGGGAAGCTTTCTTT; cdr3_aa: CSVTEKGEAFF
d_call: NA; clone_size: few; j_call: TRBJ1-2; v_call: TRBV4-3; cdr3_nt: TGCGCCAGCAGCCAAGGGGGGGGACTAGGGTATGGCTACACCTTC; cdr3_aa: CASSQGGGLGYGYTF
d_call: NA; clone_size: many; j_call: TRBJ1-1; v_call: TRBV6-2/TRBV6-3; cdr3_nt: TGTGCCAGCAGCTCCAACAGGAACACTGAAGCTTTCTTT; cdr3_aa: CASSSNRNTEAFF
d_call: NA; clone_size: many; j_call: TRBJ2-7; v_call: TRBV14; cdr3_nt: TGTGCCAGCAGCCAAGATACACCGTCAGCAGGGCAGTACTTC; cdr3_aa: CASSQDTPSAGQYF
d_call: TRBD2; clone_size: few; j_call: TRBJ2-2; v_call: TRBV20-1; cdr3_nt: TGCAGTGCTAGAGCGGGACTAGCGGGAGTGGCCGGGGAGCTGTTTTTT; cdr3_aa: CSARAGLAGVAGELFF
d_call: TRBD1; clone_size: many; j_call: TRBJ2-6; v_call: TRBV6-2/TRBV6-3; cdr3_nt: TGTGCCAGCAGATCACCGGGACAGGGGGCCGGTGGGGCCAACGTCCTGACTTTC; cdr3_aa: CASRSPGQGAGGANVLTF
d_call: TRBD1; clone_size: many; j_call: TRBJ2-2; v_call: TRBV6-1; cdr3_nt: TGTGCCAGCAGCCAACAGGGGCAGCCAAAAACCGGGGAGCTGTTTTTT; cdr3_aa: CASSQQGQPKTGELFF
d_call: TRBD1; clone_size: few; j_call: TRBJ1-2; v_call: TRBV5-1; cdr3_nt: TGCGCCAGCAGCCAACTGCGGACAGGGCACTCGTCTAACTATGGCTACACCTTC; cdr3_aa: CASSQLRTGHSSNYGYTF
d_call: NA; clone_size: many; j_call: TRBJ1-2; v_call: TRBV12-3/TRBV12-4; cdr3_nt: TGTGCCAGCAGCACCAACTGGGACTGGAGATATGGCTACACCTTC; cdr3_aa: CASSTNWDWRYGYTF
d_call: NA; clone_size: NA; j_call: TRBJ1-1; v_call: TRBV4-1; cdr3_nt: TGCGCCAGCAGCCAAATCAGGGAAATTACTGAAGCTTTCTTT; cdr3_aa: CASSQIREITEAFF
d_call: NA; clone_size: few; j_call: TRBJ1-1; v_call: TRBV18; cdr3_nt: TGTGCCAGCTCACCCCGATTAGAGAACACTGAAGCTTTCTTT; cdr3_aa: CASSPRLENTEAFF
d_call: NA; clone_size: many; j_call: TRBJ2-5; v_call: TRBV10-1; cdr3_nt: TGCGCCAGCAGTGATCCAGGAGAACAAGAGACCCAGTACTTC; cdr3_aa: CASSDPGEQETQYF
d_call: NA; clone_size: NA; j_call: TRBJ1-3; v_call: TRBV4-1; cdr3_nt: TGCGCCAGCAGCCAAGTCCCGGGACTTTCTGGAAACACCATATATTTT; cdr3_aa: CASSQVPGLSGNTIYF
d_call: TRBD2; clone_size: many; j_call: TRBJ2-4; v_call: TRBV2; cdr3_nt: TGTGCCAGCAGTGCGGCTAGCGGCGCCAAAAACATTCAGTACTTC; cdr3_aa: CASSAASGAKNIQYF
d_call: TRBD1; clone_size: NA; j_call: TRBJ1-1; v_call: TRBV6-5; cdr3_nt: TGTGCCAGCAGTTACGAGGGGGCCTGGGAAGCTTTCTTT; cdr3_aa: CASSYEGAWEAFF
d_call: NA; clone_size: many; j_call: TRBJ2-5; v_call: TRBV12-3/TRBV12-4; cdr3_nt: TGTGCCAGCAGGGGGCCAGGAATACAAGAGACCCAGTACTTC; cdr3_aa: CASRGPGIQETQYF
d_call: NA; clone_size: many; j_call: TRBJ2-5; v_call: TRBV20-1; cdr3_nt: TGCAGTGCTTTCGGGATTAAAATCCAAGAGACCCAGTACTTC; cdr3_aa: CSAFGIKIQETQYF
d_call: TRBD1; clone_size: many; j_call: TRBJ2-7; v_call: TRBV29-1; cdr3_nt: TGCAGCGGCGACAGGGGGGGCGAGCAGTACTTC; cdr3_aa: CSGDRGGEQYF
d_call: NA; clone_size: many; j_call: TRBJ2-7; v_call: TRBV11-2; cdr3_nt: TGTGCCAGCAGCTCCCCTTTGGACGAGCAGTACTTC; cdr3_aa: CASSSPLDEQYF
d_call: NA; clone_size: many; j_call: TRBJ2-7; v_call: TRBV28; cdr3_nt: TGTGCCAACAGTTTGCGTTGGGAGCAGTACTTC; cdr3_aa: CANSLRWEQYF
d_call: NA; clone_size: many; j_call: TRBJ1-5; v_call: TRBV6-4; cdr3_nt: TGTGCCAGCAGTCCAGGATACAATCAGCCCCAGCATTTT; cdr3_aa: CASSPGYNQPQHF
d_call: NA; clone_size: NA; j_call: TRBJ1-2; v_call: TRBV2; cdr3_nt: TGTGCCAGCAGATCAGGGTTGGCCAACTATGGCTACACCTTC; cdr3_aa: CASRSGLANYGYTF
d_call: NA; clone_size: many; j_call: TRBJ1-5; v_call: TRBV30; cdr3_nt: TGTGCCTGGGCGGGAGCATATAGCAATCAGCCCCAGCATTTT; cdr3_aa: CAWAGAYSNQPQHF
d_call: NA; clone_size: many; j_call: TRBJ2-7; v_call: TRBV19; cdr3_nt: TGTGCCAGTAGTTCGTCGGGGAGGGGGGACTACGAGCAGTACTTC; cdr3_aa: CASSSSGRGDYEQYF
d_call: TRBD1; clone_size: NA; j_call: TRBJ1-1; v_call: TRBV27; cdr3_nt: TGTGCCAGCAGTTTCCAAGACAGGGGGACTGAAGCTTTCTTT; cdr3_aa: CASSFQDRGTEAFF
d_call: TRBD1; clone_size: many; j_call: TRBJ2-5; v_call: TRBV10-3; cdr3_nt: TGTGCCATCAGTGTCCGGACAGGGGGCGTCGAGACCCAGTACTTC; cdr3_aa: CAISVRTGGVETQYF
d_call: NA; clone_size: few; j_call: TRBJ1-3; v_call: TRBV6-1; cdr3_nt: TGTGCCAGCAACCCGACAGCGAGCTCTGGAAACACCATATATTTT; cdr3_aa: CASNPTASSGNTIYF
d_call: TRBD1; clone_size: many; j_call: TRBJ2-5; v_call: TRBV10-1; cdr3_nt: TGCGCCAGCAGTGAAGTAAGGACAGGGGACCAAGAGACCCAGTACTTC; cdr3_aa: CASSEVRTGDQETQYF
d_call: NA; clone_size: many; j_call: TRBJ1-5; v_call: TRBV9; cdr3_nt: TGTGCCAGCAGCGCGCCGGGCTTTAGCAATCAGCCCCAGCATTTT; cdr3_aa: CASSAPGFSNQPQHF
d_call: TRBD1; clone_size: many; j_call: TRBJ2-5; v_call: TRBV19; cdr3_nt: TGTGCCAGTGGGGATCGAGGGACAGCGCAAGAGACCCAGTACTTC; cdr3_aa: CASGDRGTAQETQYF
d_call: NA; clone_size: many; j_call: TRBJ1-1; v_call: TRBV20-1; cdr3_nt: TGCAGTGCTAGTACCCTCGAGGGGCTCGCTGAAGCTTTCTTT; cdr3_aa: CSASTLEGLAEAFF
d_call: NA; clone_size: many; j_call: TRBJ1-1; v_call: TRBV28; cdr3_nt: TGTGCCAGCAGTTTCAGGGTCCTGACCATGAACACTGAAGCTTTCTTT; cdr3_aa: CASSFRVLTMNTEAFF
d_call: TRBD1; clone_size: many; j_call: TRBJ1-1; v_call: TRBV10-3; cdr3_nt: TGTGCCACTGCCCCCCCGACAGGGAAGGGTAGAGCTTTCTTT; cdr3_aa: CATAPPTGKGRAFF
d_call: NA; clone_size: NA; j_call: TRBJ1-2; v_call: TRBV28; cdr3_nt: TGTGCCAGCAGTTTTAGAGCGTCCGCGGGAGGCTACACCTTC; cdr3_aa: CASSFRASAGGYTF
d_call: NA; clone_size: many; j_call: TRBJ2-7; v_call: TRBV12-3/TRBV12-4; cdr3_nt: TGTGCCAGCAGTTTAGGCCAAGAGCAGTACTTC; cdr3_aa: CASSLGQEQYF
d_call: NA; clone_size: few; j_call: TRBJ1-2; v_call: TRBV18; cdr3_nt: TGTGCCAGCTCACCACTCCAAGGCGGACAGCTCCAAAACTATGGCTACACCTTC; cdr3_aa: CASSPLQGGQLQNYGYTF
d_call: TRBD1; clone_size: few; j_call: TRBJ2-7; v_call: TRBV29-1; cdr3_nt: TGCAGCGTCTCGGGACAGGGAGATGAGCAGTACTTC; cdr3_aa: CSVSGQGDEQYF
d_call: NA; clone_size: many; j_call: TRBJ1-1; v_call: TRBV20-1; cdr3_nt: TGCAGTGCTAACCGGGCTCGTGAAGCTTTCTTT; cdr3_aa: CSANRAREAFF
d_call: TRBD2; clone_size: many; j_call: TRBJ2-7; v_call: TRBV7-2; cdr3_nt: TGTGCCAGCAGCTTAGTCGGGGGAGGGCCTTACGAGCAGTACTTC; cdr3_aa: CASSLVGGGPYEQYF